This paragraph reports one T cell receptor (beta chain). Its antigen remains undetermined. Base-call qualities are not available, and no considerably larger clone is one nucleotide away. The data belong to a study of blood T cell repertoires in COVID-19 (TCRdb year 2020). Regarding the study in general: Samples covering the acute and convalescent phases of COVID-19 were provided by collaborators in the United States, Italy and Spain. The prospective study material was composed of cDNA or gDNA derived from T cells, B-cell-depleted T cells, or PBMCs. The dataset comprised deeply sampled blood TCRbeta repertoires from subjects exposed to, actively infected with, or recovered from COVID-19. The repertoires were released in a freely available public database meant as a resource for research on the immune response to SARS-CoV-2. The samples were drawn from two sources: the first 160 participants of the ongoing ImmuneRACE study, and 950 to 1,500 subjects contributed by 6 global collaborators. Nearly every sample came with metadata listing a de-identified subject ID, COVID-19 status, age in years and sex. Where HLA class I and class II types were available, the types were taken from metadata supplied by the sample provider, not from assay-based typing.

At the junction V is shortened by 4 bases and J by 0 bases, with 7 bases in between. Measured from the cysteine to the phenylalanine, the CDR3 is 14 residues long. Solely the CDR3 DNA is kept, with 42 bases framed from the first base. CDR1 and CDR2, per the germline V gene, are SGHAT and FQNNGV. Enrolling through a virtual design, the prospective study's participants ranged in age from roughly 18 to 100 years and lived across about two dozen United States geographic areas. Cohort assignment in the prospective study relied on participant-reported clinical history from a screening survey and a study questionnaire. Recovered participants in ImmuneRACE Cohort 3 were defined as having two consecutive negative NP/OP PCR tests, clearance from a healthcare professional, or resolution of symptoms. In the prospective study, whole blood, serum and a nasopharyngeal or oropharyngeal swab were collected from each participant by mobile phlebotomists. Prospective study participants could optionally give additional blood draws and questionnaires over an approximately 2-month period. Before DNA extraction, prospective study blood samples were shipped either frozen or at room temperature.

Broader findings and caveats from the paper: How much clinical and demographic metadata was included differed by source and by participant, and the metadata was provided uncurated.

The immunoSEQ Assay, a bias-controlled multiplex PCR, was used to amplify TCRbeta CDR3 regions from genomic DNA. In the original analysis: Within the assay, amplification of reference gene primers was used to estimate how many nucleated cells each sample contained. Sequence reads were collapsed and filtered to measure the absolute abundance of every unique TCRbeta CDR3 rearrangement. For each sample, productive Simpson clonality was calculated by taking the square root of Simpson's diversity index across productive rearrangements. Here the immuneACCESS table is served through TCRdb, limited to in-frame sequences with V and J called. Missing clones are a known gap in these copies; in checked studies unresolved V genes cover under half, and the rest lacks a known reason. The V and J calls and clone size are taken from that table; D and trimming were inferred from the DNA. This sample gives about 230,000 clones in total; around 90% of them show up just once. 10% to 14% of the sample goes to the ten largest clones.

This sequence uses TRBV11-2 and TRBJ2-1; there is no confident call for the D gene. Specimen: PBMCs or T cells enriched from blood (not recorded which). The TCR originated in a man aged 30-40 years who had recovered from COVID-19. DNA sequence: TGTGCCAGCAGCTCATCGAGCTCCTACAATGAGCAGTTCTTC. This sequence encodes CASSSSSSYNEQFF.